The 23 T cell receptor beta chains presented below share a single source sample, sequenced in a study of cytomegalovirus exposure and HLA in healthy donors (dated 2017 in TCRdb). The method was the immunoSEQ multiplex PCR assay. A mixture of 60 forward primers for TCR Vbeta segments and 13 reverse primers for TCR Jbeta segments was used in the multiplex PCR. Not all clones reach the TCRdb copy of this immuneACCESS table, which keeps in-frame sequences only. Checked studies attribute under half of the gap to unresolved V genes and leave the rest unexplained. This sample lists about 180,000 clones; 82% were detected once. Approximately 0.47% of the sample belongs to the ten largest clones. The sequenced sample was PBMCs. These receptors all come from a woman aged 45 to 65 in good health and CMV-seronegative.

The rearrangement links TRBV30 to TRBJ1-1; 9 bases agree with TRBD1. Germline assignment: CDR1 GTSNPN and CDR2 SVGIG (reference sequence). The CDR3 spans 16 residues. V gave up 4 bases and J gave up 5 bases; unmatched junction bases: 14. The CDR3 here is CAWTPVGGQGGTEAFF. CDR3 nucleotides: TGTGCCTGGACCCCAGTTGGGGGACAGGGAGGAACTGAAGCTTTCTTT.

The CDR3 region has the DNA TGTGCCAGCAGTAGCCAGGTTGACAGGACGCAGTATTTT. Its translation is CASSSQVDRTQYF. The chain carries TRBV28 and TRBJ2-3; possible D gene TRBD1, 6 bases. CDR3 length: 13 amino acids. Germline lookup yields CDR1 MDHEN and CDR2 SYDVKM. V dropped 5 bases and J dropped 9 bases, with 15 bases sitting between them.

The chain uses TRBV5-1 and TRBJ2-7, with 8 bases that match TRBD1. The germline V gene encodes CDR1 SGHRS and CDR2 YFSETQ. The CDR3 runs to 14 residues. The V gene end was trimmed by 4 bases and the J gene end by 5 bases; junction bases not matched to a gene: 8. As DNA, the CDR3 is TGCGCCAGCAGCCTGATGACAGGGGAGGACGAGCAGTACTTC. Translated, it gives CASSLMTGEDEQYF.

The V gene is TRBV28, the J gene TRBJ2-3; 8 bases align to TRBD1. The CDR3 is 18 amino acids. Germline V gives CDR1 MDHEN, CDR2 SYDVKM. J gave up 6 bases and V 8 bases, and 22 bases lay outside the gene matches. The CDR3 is CASHPGGQATLSGDTQYF. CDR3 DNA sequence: TGTGCCAGCCACCCTGGGGGACAGGCTACCTTGAGTGGGGATACGCAGTATTTT.

DNA of the CDR3: TGTGCCAGCAGTACGGGGGGGGCGAGTGTAGAGACCCAGTACTTC. This sequence encodes CASSTGGASVETQYF. The V gene is TRBV28, the J gene TRBJ2-5, with TRBD2 matching 8 bases. This CDR3 has 15 residues. The germline CDR1 and CDR2 sequences are MDHEN and SYDVKM. The V and J ends lost 5 bases and 4 bases, in that order; junction bases with no gene match: 9.

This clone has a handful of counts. CDR3 in DNA: TGTGCCTGGAGGAGGGACAGGGCTCTCTCTGGAAACACCATATATTTT. It specifies CAWRRDRALSGNTIYF. The chain combines TRBV30 with TRBJ1-3; 9 nucleotides match TRBD1. CDR3 size: 16 residues. The germline V gene has CDR1 GTSNPN and CDR2 SVGIG (reference sequence). Trimming cost V 3 bases and J 0 bases; bases outside gene matches: 6.

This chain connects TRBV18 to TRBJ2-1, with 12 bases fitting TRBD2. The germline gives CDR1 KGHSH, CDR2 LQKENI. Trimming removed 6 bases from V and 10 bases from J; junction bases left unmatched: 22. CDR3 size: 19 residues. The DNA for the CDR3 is TGTGCCAGCTCCCTATCTTCGACAGAGTTACTAGCGGGAGGTGGGGAGCAGTTCTTC. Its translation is CASSLSSTELLAGGGEQFF.

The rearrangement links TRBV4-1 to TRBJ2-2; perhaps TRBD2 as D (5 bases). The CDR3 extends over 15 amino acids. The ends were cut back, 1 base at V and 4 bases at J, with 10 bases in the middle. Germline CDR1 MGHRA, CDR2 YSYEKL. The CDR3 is CASSQVRVGTGELFF. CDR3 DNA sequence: TGCGCCAGCAGCCAAGTGCGGGTGGGCACCGGGGAGCTGTTTTTT.

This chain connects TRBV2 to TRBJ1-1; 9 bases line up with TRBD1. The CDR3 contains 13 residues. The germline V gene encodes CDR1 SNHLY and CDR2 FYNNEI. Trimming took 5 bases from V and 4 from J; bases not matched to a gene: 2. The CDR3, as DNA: TGTGCCAGCAGTCAGGACAGGGGCACTGAAGCTTTCTTT. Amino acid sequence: CASSQDRGTEAFF.

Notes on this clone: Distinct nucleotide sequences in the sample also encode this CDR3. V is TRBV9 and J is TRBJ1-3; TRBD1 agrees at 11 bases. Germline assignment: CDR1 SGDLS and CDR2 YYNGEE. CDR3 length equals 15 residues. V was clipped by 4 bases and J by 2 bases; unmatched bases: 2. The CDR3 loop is CASSLGQGAGNTIYF. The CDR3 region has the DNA TGTGCCAGCAGCTTGGGACAGGGGGCTGGAAACACCATATATTTT.

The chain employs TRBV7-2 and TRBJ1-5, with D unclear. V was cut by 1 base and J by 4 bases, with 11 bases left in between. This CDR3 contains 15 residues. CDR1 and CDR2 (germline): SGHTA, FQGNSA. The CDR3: CASSLEAGPNQPQHF. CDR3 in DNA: TGTGCCAGCAGCTTAGAGGCGGGTCCAAATCAGCCCCAGCATTTT.

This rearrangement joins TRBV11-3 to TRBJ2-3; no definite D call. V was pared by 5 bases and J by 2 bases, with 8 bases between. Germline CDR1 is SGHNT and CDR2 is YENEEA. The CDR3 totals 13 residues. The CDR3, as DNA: TGTGCCAGCAGCGACAAGATCACAGATACGCAGTATTTT. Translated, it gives CASSDKITDTQYF.

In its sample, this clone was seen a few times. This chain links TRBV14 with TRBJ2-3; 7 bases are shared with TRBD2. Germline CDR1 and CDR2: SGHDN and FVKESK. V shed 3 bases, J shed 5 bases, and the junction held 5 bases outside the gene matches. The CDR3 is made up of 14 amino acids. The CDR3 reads CASSHYAGEDTQYF. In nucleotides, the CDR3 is TGTGCCAGCAGCCATTACGCGGGGGAAGATACGCAGTATTTT.

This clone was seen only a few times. The CDR3: CASSSQTARAGAKNIQYF. In DNA, the CDR3 is TGTGCCAGCAGCTCCCAGACAGCGCGAGCGGGGGCCAAAAACATTCAGTACTTC. J is TRBJ2-4 and V is TRBV28; 7 bases agree with TRBD2. Trimming at V came to 6 bases and at J to 1 base, leaving 15 bases not matched to a gene. This CDR3 region has 18 residues. Germline V gives CDR1 MDHEN, CDR2 SYDVKM.

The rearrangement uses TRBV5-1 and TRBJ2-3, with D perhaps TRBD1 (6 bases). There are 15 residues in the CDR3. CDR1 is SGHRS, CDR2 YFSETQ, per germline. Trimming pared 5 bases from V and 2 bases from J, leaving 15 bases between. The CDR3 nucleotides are TGCGCCAGCAGTTTGACTAACAGGGCCACAGATACGCAGTATTTT. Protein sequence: CASSLTNRATDTQYF.

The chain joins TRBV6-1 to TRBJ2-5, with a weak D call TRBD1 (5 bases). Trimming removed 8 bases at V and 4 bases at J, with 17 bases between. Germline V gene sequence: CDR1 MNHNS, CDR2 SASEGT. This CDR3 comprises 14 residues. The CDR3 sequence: CASSTSTGGETQYF. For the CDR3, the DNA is TGTGCCAGCTCGACCTCTACAGGTGGAGAGACCCAGTACTTC.

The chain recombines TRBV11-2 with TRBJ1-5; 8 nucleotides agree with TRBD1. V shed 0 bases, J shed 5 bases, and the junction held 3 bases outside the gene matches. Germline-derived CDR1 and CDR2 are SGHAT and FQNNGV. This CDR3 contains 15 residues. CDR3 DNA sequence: TGTGCCAGCAGCTTAGAGGGACAGGCCCATCAGCCCCAGCATTTT. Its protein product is CASSLEGQAHQPQHF. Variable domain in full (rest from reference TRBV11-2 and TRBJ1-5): EAGVAQSPRYKIIEKRQSVAFWCNPISGHATLYWYQQILGQGPKLLIQFQNNGVVDDSQLPKDRFSAERLKGVDSTLKIQPAKLEDSAVYLCASSLEGQAHQPQHFGDGTRLSIL.

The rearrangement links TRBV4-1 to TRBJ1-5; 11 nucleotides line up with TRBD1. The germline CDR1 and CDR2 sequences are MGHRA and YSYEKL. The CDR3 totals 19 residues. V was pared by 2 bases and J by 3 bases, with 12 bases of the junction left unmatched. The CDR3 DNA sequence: TGCGCCAGCAGCCAACACGGACAGGGGGCAGGGATTGTCAATCAGCCCCAGCATTTT. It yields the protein CASSQHGQGAGIVNQPQHF.

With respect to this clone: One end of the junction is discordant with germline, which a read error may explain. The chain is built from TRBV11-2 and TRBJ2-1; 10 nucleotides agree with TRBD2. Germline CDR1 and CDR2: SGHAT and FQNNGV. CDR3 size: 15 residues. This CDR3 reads CASSQGLAANNEQFF. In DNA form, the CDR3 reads TGTGCTAGCAGCCAAGGACTAGCGGCTAACAATGAGCAGTTCTTC. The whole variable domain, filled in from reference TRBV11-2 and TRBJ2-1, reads EAGVAQSPRYKIIEKRQSVAFWCNPISGHATLYWYQQILGQGPKLLIQFQNNGVVDDSQLPKDRFSAERLKGVDSTLKIQPAKLEDSAVYLCASSQGLAANNEQFFGPGTRLTVL.

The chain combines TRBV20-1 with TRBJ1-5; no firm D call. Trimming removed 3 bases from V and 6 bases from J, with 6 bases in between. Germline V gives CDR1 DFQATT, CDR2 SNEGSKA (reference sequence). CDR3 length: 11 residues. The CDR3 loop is CSASKSQPQHF. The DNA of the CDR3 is TGCAGTGCTAGTAAATCTCAGCCCCAGCATTTT.

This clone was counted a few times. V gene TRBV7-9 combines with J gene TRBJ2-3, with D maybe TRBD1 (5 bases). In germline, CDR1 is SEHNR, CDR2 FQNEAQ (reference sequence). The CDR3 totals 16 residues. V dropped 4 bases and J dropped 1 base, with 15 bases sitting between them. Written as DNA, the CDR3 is TGTGCCAGCAGCTCCGTGAAGCAAGGGGGCACAGATACGCAGTATTTT. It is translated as CASSSVKQGGTDTQYF.

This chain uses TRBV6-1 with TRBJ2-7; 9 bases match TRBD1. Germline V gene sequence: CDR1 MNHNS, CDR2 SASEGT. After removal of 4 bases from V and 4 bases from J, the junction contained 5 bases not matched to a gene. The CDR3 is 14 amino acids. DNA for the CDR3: TGTGCCAGCAGTGGTACAGGGGGCGGGTACGAGCAGTACTTC. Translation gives CASSGTGGGYEQYF.

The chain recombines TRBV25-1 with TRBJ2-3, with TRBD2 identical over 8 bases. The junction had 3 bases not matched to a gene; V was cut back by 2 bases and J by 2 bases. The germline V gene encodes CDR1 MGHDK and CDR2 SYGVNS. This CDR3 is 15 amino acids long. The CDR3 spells CASSESGGPTDTQYF. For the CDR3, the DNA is TGTGCCAGCAGTGAAAGCGGGGGACCCACAGATACGCAGTATTTT.